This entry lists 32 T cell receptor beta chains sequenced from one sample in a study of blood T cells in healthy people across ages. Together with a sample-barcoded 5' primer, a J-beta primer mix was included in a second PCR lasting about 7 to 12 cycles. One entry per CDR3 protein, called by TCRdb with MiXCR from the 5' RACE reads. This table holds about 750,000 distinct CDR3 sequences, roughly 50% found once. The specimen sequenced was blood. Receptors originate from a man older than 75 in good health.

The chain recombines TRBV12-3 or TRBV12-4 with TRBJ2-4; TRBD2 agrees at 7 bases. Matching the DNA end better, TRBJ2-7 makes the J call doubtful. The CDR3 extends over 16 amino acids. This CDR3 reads CASSPPGGSFSYEQYF. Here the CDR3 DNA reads TGTGCCAGCAGTCCCCCCGGCGGGAGTTTCTCCTACGAGCAGTACTTC.

The CDR3 sequence: CASSQGPAGVDTGELFF. As DNA, the CDR3 is TGTGCCAGCAGCCAAGGTCCGGCGGGAGTCGACACCGGGGAGCTGTTTTTT. The rearrangement links TRBV4-2 to TRBJ2-2; TRBD2 agrees at 7 bases. Germline V CDR1 and CDR2: LGHNA, YNFKEQ. The CDR3 loop spans 17 amino acids. The V gene end was trimmed by 1 base and the J gene end by 3 bases; junction bases not matched to a gene: 8.

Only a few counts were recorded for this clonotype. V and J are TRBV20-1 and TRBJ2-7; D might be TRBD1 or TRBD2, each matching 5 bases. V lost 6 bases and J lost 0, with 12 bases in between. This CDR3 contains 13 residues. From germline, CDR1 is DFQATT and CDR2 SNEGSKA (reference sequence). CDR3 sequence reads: CSAAGDLSYEQYF. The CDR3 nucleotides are TGCAGTGCAGCCGGGGACCTCTCCTACGAGCAGTACTTC.

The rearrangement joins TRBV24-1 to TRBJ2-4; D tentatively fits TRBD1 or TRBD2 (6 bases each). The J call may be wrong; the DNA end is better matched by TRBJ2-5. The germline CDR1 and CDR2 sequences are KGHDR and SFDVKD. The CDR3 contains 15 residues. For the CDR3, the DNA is TGTGCCACCAGTACCGGGGGACACACCCTAGAGACCCAGTACTTC. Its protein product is CATSTGGHTLETQYF.

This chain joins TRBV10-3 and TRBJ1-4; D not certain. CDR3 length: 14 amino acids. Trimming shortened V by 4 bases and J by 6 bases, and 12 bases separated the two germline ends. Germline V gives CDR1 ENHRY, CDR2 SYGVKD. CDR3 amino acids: CAISASGSDEKLFF. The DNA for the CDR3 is TGTGCCATCAGTGCCTCTGGGTCGGATGAAAAACTGTTTTTT.

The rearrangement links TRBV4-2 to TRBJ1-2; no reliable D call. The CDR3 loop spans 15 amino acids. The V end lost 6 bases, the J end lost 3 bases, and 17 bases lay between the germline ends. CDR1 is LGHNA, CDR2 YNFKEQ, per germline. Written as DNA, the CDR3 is TGTGCCAGCAGTCGCGCCACCTCCCCGGACTATGGCTACACCTTC. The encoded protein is CASSRATSPDYGYTF.

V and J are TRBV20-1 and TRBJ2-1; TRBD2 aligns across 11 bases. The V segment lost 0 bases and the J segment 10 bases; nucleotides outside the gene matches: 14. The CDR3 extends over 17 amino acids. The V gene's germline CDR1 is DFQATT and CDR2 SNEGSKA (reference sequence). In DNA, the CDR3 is TGCAGTGCTAGAGATCCACAACTAGCGGGAGTTTCCTACGAGCAGTTCTTC. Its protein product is CSARDPQLAGVSYEQFF.

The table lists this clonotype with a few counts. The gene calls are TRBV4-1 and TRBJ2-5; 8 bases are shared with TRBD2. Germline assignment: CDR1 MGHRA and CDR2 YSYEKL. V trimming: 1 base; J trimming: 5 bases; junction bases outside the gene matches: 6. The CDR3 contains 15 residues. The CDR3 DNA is TGCGCCAGCAGCCAAGTACTAGCGGCCCGGGAGACCCAGTACTTC. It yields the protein CASSQVLAARETQYF.

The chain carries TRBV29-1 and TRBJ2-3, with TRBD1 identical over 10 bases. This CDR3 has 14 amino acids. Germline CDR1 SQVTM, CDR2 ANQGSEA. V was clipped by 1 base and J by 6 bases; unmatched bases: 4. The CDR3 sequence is CSVEGTGGMDTQYF. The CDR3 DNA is TGCAGCGTTGAAGGGACAGGGGGTATGGATACGCAGTATTTT.

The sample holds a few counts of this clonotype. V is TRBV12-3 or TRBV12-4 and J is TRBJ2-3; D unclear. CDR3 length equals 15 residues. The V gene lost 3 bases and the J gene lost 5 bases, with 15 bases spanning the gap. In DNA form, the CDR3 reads TGTGCCAGCAGTTTCTTCCAGGTGATCGGAGATACGCAGTATTTT. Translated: CASSFFQVIGDTQYF.

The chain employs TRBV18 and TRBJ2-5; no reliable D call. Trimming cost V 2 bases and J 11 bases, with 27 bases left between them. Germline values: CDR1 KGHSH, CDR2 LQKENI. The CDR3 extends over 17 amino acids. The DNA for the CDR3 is TGTGCCAGCTCACCAGGTAGAAACAGACCCAACGCCAATGAGCAGTACTTC. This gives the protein CASSPGRNRPNANEQYF.

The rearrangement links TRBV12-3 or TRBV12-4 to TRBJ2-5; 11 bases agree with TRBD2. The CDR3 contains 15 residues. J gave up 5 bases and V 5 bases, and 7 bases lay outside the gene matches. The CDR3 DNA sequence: TGTGCCAGCAGTAGAACTAGCGGGAGAGGGGAGACCCAGTACTTC. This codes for CASSRTSGRGETQYF.

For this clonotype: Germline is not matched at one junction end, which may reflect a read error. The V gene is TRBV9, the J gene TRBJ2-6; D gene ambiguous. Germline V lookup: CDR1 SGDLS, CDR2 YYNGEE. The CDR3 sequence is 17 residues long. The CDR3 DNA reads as TGTGCCAGCAGCGTAGACCCAGGAACCTCTGAGGCCAACGTCCTGACTTTC. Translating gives CASSVDPGTSEANVLTF.

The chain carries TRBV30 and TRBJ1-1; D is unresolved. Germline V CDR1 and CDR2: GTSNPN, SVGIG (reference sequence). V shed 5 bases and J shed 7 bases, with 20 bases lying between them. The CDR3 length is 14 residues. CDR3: CAWAESGYRDEAFF. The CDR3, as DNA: TGTGCCTGGGCCGAATCAGGCTATAGAGATGAAGCTTTCTTT.

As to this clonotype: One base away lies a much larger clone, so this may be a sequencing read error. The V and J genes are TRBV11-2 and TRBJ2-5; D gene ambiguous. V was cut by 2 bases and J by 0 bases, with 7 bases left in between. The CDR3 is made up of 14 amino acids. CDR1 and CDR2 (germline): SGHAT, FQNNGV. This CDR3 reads CASSLRPYQETQYF. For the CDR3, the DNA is TGTGCCAGCAGCTTAAGACCGTACCAAGAGACCCAGTACTTC.

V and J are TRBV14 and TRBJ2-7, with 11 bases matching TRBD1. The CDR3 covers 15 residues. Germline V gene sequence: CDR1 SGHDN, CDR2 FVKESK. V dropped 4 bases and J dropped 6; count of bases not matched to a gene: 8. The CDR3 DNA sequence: TGTGCCAGCAGCCGTCCGGGACAGGGGGTAACCGAGCAGTACTTC. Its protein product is CASSRPGQGVTEQYF.

The CDR3 bases are TGTGCCATCAGGGGGGGCGACACCCAGTCCGGGGAGCTGTTTTTT. It specifies CAIRGGDTQSGELFF. The chain carries TRBV10-3 and TRBJ2-2; D possibly matches TRBD1 or TRBD2 (6 bases each). V lost 6 bases to trimming and J lost 6 bases, with 17 bases between them. Germline assignment: CDR1 ENHRY and CDR2 SYGVKD. This CDR3 is built from 15 residues.

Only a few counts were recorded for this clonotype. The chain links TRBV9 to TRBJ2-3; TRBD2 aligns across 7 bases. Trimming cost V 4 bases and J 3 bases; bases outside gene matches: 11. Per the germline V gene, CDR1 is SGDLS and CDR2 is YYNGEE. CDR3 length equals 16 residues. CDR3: CASSYAASGGTDTQYF. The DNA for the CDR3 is TGTGCCAGCAGCTACGCCGCTAGCGGAGGTACAGATACGCAGTATTTT.

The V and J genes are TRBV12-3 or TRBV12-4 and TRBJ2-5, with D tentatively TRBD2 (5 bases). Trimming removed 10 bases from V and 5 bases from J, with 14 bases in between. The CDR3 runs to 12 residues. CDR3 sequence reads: CATARSGETQYF. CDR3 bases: TGTGCCACGGCCCGCTCGGGGGAGACCCAGTACTTC.

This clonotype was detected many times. CDR3: CASSLGGGAKGYTF. The CDR3 DNA sequence: TGTGCCAGCAGCCTAGGTGGGGGGGCCAAGGGCTACACCTTC. V and J are TRBV7-2 and TRBJ1-2; TRBD1 is a possible D gene (6 bases). CDR1 and CDR2 (germline): SGHTA, FQGNSA. The V gene lost 5 bases and the J gene lost 8 bases, with 18 bases spanning the gap. This CDR3 has 14 residues.

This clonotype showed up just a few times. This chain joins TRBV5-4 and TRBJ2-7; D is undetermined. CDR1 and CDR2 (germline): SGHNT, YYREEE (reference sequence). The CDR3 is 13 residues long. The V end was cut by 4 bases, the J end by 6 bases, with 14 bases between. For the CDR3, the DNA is TGTGCCAGCAGCCCCTCCCCCCGGGTCGAGCAGTACTTC. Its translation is CASSPSPRVEQYF.

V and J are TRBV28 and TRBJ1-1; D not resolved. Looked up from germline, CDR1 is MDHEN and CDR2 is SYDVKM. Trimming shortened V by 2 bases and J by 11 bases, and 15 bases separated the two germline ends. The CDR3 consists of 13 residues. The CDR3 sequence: CASSLEGGGDAFF. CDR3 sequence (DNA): TGTGCCAGCAGTTTAGAAGGCGGCGGGGATGCTTTCTTT.

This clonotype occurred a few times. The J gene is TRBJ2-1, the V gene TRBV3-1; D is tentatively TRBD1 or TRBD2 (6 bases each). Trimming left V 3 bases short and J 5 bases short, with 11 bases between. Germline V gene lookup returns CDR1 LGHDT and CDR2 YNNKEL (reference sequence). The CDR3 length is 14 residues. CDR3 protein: CASSQWGANNEQFF. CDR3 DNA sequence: TGTGCCAGCAGCCAGTGGGGGGCCAACAATGAGCAGTTCTTC.

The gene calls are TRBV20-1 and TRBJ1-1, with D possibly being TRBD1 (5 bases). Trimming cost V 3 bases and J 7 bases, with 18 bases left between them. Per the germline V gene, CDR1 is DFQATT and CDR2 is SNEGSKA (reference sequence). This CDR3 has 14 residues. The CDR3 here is CSAREQGARCEAFF. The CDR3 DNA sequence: TGCAGTGCTAGGGAGCAGGGCGCCCGCTGTGAAGCTTTCTTT.

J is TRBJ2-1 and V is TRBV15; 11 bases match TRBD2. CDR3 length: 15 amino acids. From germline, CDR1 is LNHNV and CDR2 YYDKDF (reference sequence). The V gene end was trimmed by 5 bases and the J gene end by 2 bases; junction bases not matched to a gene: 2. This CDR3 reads CATSRSGRAYNEQFF. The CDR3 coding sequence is TGTGCCACCAGCCGTAGCGGGAGGGCCTACAATGAGCAGTTCTTC.

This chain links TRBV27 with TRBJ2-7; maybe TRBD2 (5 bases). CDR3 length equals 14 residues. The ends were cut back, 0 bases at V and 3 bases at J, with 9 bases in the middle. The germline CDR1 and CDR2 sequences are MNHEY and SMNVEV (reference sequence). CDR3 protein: CASSLSGEGYEQYF. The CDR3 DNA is TGTGCCAGCAGTTTATCGGGAGAAGGCTACGAGCAGTACTTC.

CDR3 sequence: CASSPDSVTHEQYF. The CDR3 DNA reads TGTGCCAGCAGCCCGGACTCAGTTACTCACGAGCAGTACTTC. J is TRBJ2-7 and V is TRBV5-5; D might be TRBD2 (5 bases). V lost 4 bases to trimming and J lost 5 bases, with 16 bases between them. The CDR3 extends over 14 amino acids. CDR1 and CDR2 (germline): SGHKS, YYEKEE (reference sequence).

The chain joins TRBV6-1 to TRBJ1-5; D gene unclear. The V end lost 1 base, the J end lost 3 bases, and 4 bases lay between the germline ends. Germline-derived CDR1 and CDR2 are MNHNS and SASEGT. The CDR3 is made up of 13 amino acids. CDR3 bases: TGTGCCAGCAGTGAAGGGATCAATCAGCCCCAGCATTTT. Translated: CASSEGINQPQHF.

CDR3 sequence reads: CASSQMGGTVNTEAFF. The CDR3 nucleotides read TGTGCCAGCTCACAGATGGGGGGGACGGTGAACACTGAAGCTTTCTTT. The rearrangement joins TRBV18 to TRBJ1-1, with D perhaps matching TRBD1 (5 bases). CDR1 and CDR2 (germline): KGHSH, LQKENI. V was clipped by 4 bases and J by 0 bases, with 15 bases between them. The CDR3 runs to 16 residues.

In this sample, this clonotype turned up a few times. The CDR3 loop is CASSYPGAMQYF. Written as DNA, the CDR3 is TGTGCCAGCAGCTATCCCGGGGCCATGCAGTACTTC. The V and J genes are TRBV7-2 and TRBJ2-7; D could derive from TRBD1 or TRBD2 (5 bases each). With 4 bases removed from V and 9 bases from J, the gap between germline ends came to 13 bases. The CDR3 loop spans 12 amino acids. Germline V CDR1 and CDR2: SGHTA, FQGNSA.

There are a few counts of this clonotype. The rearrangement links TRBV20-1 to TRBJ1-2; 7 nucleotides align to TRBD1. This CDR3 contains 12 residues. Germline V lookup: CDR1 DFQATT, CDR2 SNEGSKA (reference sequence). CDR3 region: CNNRGLGYGYTF. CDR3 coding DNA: TGCAATAATAGGGGGCTTGGTTATGGCTACACCTTC.

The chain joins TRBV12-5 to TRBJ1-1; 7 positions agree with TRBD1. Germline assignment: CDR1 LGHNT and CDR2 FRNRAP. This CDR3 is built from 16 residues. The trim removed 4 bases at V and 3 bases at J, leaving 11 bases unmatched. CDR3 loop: CASGSPLGGGHTEAFF. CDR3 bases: TGTGCTAGTGGTTCTCCCTTGGGAGGGGGCCACACTGAAGCTTTCTTT.